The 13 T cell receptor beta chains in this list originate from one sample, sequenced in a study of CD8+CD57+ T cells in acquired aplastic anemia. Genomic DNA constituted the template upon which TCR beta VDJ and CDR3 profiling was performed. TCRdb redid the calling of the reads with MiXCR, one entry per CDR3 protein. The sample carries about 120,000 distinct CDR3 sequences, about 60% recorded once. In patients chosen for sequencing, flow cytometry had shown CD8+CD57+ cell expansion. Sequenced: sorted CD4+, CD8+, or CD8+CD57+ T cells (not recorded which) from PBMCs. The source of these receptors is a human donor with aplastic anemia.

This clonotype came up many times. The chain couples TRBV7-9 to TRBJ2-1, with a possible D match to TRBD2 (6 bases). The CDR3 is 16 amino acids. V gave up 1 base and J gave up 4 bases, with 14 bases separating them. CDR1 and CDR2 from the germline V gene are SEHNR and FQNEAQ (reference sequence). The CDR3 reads CASSLGGGRLYNEQFF. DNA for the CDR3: TGTGCCAGCAGCTTAGGTGGAGGGAGGCTTTACAATGAGCAGTTCTTC.

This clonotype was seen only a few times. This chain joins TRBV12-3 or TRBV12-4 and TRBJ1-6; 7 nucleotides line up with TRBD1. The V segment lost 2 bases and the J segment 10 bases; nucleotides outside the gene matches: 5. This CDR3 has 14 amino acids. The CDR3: CASSLRGPGSPLHF. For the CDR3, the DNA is TGTGCCAGCAGTTTAAGGGGGCCGGGGTCACCCCTCCACTTT.

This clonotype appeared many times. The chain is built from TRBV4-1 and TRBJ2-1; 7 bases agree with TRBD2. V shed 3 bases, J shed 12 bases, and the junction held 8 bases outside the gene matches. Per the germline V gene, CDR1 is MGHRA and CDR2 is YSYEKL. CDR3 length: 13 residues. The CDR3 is CASSHATSLGQFF. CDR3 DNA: TGCGCCAGCAGCCACGCGACTAGCTTGGGGCAGTTCTTC.

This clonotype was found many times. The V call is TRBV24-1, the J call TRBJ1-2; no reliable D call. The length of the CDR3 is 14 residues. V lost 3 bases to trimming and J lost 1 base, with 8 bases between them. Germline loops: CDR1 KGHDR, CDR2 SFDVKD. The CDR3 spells CATSDHAVNYGYTF. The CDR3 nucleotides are TGTGCCACCAGTGATCATGCGGTTAACTATGGCTACACCTTC.

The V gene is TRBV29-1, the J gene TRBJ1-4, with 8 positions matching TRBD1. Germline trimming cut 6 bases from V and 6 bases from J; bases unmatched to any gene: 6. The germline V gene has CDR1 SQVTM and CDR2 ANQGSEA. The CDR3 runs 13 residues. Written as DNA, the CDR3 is TGCAGCGTGGACAGGGTTCTCGATGAAAAACTGTTTTTT. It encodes CSVDRVLDEKLFF.

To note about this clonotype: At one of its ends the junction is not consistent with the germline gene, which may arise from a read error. The CDR3 coding sequence is TGCAGTGCTAGAGTAGAACAGGGGGCTTTTGATTCACCCCTCCGCTTT. It is translated as CSARVEQGAFDSPLRF. The chain uses TRBV20-1 and TRBJ1-6; 9 nucleotides match TRBD1. The CDR3 consists of 16 residues. CDR1 and CDR2 (germline): DFQATT, SNEGSKA (reference sequence).

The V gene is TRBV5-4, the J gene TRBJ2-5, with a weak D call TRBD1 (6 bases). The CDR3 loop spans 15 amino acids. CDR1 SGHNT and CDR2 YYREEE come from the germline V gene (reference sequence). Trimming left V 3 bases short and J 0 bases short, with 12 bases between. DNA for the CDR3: TGTGCCAGCAGCTCGCGCCGGGACAACCAAGAGACCCAGTACTTC. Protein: CASSSRRDNQETQYF.

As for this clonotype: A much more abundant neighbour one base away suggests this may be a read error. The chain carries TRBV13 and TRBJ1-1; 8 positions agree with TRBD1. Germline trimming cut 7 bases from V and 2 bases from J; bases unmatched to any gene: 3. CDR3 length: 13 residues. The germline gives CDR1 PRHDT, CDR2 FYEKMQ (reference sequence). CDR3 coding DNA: TGTGCCAGCATCGACAGGGGTAACACTGAAGCTTTCTTT. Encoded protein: CASIDRGNTEAFF.

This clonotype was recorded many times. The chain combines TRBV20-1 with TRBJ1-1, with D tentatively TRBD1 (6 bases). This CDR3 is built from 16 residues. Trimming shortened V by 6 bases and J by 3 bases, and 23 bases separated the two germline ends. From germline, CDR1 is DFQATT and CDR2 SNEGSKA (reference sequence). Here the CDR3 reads CSAVRGAQGWDTEAFF. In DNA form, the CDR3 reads TGCAGTGCCGTTAGGGGGGCGCAGGGTTGGGACACTGAAGCTTTCTTT.

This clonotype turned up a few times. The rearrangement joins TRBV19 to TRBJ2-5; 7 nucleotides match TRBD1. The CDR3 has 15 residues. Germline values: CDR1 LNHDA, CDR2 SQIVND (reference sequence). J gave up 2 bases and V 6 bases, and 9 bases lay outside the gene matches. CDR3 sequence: CASSQRSGGQETQYF. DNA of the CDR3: TGTGCCAGTAGCCAGCGGTCAGGGGGACAAGAGACCCAGTACTTC.

The chain's CDR3 is CASSLRDESPLHF. The CDR3, as DNA: TGCGCCAGCAGCTTGAGGGACGAGTCACCCCTCCACTTT. The chain combines TRBV5-1 with TRBJ1-6, with D perhaps TRBD1 (5 bases). This CDR3 has 13 residues. Germline V gene lookup returns CDR1 SGHRS and CDR2 YFSETQ. The V end was cut by 1 base, the J end by 10 bases, with 9 bases between.

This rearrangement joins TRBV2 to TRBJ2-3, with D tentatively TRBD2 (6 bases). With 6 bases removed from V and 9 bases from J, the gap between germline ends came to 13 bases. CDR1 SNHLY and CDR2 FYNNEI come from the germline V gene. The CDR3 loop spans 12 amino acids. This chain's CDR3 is CASSLAGLTQYF. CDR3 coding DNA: TGTGCCAGCAGCTTAGCTGGACTAACGCAGTATTTT.

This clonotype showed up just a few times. The CDR3 bases are TGTGCCATCAGTGAGGACGGGAATGAAGCTTTCTTT. Translated, it gives CAISEDGNEAFF. The chain combines TRBV10-3 with TRBJ1-1; D uncertain. CDR3 length equals 12 residues. Germline CDR1 reads ENHRY; CDR2 reads SYGVKD. With 2 bases removed from V and 7 bases from J, the gap between germline ends came to 8 bases.